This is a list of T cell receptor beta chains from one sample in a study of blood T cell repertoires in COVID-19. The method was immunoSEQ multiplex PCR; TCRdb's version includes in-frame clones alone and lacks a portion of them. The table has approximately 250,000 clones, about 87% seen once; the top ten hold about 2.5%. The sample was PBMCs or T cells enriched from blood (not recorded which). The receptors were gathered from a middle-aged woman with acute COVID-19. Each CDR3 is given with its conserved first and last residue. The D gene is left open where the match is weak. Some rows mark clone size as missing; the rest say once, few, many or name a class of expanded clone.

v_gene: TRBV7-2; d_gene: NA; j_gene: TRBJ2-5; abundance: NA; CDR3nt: TGTGCCAGCAGCTTTCGGCGGCCCCAAGAGACCCAGTACTTC; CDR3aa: CASSFRRPQETQYF
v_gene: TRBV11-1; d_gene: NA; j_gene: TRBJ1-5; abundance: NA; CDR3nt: TGTGCCAGCAGCTTAGCGTGGGGCGGTACCCAGCATTTT; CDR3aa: CASSLAWGGTQHF
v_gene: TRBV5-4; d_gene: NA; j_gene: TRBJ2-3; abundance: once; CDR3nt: TGTGCCAGCAGCTTGGCCGGGGCGGGGAGCACAGATACGCAGTATTTT; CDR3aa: CASSLAGAGSTDTQYF
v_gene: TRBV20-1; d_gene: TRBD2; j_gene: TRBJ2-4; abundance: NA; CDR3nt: TGCAGTGCTAGTGGGGCCGGGAGGGACATTCAGTACTTC; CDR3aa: CSASGAGRDIQYF
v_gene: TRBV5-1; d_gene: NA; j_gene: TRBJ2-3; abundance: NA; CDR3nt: TGCGCCAGCAGCTTCGACAGTGGGAGCACAGATACGCAGTATTTT; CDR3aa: CASSFDSGSTDTQYF
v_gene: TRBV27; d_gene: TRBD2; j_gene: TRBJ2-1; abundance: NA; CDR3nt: TGTGCCAGCAGTTTAAGGACTAGCGGGATGGGTGAGCAGTTCTTC; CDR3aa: CASSLRTSGMGEQFF
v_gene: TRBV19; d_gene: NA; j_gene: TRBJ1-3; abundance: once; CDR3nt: TGTGCCAGTAGTATAGACGCAGGGCGCTCTGGAAACACCATATATTTT; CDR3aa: CASSIDAGRSGNTIYF
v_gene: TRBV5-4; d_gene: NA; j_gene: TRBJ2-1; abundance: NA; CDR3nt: TGTGCCAGCAGCTTCGCGGGACGAAGGCAAGCGAATGAGCAGTTCTTC; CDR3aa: CASSFAGRRQANEQFF
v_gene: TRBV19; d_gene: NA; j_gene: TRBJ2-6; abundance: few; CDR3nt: TGTGCCAGTATGAGCCTCTCTGGGGCCAACGTCCTGACTTTC; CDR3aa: CASMSLSGANVLTF
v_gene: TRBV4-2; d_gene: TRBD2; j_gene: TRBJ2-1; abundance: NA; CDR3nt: TGTGCCAGCAGCCAAAAATCAAGCAGCGGGGGCAGGGATGAGCAGTTCTTC; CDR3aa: CASSQKSSSGGRDEQFF
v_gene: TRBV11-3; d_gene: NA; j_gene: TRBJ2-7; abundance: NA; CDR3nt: TGTGCCAGCAGCCGACTCGTCTACGAGCAGTACTTC; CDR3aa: CASSRLVYEQYF
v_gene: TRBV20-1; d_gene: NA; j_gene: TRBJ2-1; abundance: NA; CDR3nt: TGCAGTGCACGCTATGGGGCGTCGCAGTTCTTC; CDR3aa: CSARYGASQFF
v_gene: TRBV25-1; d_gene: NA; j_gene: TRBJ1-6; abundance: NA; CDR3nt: TGTGCCAGCCGGGGGAGCTCCTATAATTCACCCCTCCACTTT; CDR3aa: CASRGSSYNSPLHF
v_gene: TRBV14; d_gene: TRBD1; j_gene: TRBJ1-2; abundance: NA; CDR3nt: TGTGCCAGCAGCCTCCCGGGACAGGGTCTCCGAGGCTACACCTTC; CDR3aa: CASSLPGQGLRGYTF
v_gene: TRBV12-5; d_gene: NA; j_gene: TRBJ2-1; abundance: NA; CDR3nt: TGTGCTAGTGGTATCGGGGACTCCAGGGATGAGCAGTTCTTC; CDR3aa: CASGIGDSRDEQFF
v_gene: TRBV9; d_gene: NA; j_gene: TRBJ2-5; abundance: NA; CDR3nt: TGTGCCAGCAGCCGTGACCAGGCCCAAGAGACCCAGTACTTC; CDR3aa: CASSRDQAQETQYF
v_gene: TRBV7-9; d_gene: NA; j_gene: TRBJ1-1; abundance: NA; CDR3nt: TGTGCCAGCAGCTTAGGCGCAGGGAAAACTGAAGCTTTCTTT; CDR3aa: CASSLGAGKTEAFF
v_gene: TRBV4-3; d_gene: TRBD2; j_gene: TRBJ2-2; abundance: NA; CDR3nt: TGCGCCAGCAGCCCTACGCTAGCGGGAAACACCGGGGAGCTGTTTTTT; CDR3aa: CASSPTLAGNTGELFF
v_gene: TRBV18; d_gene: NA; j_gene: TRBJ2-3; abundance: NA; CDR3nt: TGTGCCAGCTCACGGGGCGGTAGCACAGATACGCAGTATTTT; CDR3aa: CASSRGGSTDTQYF
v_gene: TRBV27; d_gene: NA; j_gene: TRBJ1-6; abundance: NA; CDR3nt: TGTGCCAGCAGTTTGCGGGGTAATAATTCACCCCTCCACTTT; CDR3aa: CASSLRGNNSPLHF
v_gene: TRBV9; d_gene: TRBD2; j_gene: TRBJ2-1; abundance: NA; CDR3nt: TGTGCCAGCAGCCTAGCGGGAGGCAATGAGCAGTTCTTC; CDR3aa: CASSLAGGNEQFF
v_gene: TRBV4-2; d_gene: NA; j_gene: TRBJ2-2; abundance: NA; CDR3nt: TGTGCCAGCAGCCAAGGCAGGGAAGACACCGGGGAGCTGTTTTTT; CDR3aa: CASSQGREDTGELFF